The rows below give T cell receptor beta chains drawn from one sample of a study of cytomegalovirus exposure and HLA in healthy donors. Profiled with immunoSEQ multiplex PCR; TCRdb holds only in-frame clones, not every one. The table shows 150,000 to 200,000 clones, with roughly 84% occurring only once. Sequencing used PBMCs. The receptors shown here come from a man in his fifties in good health and CMV-seropositive. CDR3s include the opening cysteine and the closing phenylalanine or tryptophan. Fields, in order: D gene, J gene, V gene, clone size, CDR3 DNA, CDR3 protein. D genes are given only for firm matches. The listing skips clone size in some rows; elsewhere it reads once, few, many or a size class.

d_gene: NA
j_gene: TRBJ1-5
v_gene: TRBV2
abundance: NA
CDR3nt: TGTGCCAGCAGTGAACGATGGAGTTATAGCAATCAGCCCCAGCATTTT
CDR3aa: CASSERWSYSNQPQHF

d_gene: NA
j_gene: TRBJ1-2
v_gene: TRBV15
abundance: NA
CDR3nt: TGTGCCACCAGCAGAGCTCAGGGCCTATGGGATGGCTACACCTTC
CDR3aa: CATSRAQGLWDGYTF

d_gene: TRBD1
j_gene: TRBJ2-6
v_gene: TRBV19
abundance: NA
CDR3nt: TGTGCCAGTAGCACTCGGACAGGGGGCCTCTCTGGGGCCAACGTCCCGACTTTC
CDR3aa: CASSTRTGGLSGANVPTF

d_gene: NA
j_gene: TRBJ2-3
v_gene: TRBV13
abundance: NA
CDR3nt: TGTGCCAGCAGTATTTTCACAGATACGCAGTATTTT
CDR3aa: CASSIFTDTQYF

d_gene: NA
j_gene: TRBJ1-4
v_gene: TRBV5-1
abundance: NA
CDR3nt: TGCGCCAGCAGCTTGGGGACTAGAACTAATGAAAAACTGTTTTTT
CDR3aa: CASSLGTRTNEKLFF

d_gene: NA
j_gene: TRBJ2-3
v_gene: TRBV29-1
abundance: NA
CDR3nt: TGCAGCGTTGGGACAGTTAAAGATACGCAGTATTTT
CDR3aa: CSVGTVKDTQYF

d_gene: TRBD1
j_gene: TRBJ1-2
v_gene: TRBV9
abundance: once
CDR3nt: TGTGCCAGCAGCGTCAACGCACAGGGGAGTGGGGGCTACACCTTC
CDR3aa: CASSVNAQGSGGYTF

d_gene: NA
j_gene: TRBJ1-3
v_gene: TRBV6-1
abundance: NA
CDR3nt: TGTGCCAGCAGCGTAGCGCCTCTTAACACCATATATTTT
CDR3aa: CASSVAPLNTIYF

d_gene: TRBD2
j_gene: TRBJ2-5
v_gene: TRBV5-1
abundance: NA
CDR3nt: TGCGCCAGCAGCCCGGGACTAGCGGGAGAGACCCAGTACTTC
CDR3aa: CASSPGLAGETQYF

d_gene: NA
j_gene: TRBJ2-3
v_gene: TRBV10-3
abundance: NA
CDR3nt: TGTGCCATCAGTGAAGGAGTAGATACGCAGTATTTT
CDR3aa: CAISEGVDTQYF

d_gene: NA
j_gene: TRBJ1-1
v_gene: TRBV27
abundance: few
CDR3nt: TGTGCCAGCAGACGAAACCGGGACACGAAGTCAGGGCAAGCTTTCTTT
CDR3aa: CASRRNRDTKSGQAFF

d_gene: NA
j_gene: TRBJ1-2
v_gene: TRBV2
abundance: NA
CDR3nt: TGTGCCAGCAGCCGGGGGGCCGGCACGAGTTGGACCTTC
CDR3aa: CASSRGAGTSWTF

d_gene: TRBD1
j_gene: TRBJ1-2
v_gene: TRBV27
abundance: NA
CDR3nt: TGTGCCAGCAGCCCCCGCCCTTGGGACAGCTACTATGGCTACACCTTC
CDR3aa: CASSPRPWDSYYGYTF

d_gene: TRBD1
j_gene: TRBJ1-1
v_gene: TRBV4-2
abundance: NA
CDR3nt: TGTGCCAGCAGCCAAGATAGGGGGCAGGGGGCCACTGAAGCTTTCTTT
CDR3aa: CASSQDRGQGATEAFF

d_gene: NA
j_gene: TRBJ1-3
v_gene: TRBV5-5
abundance: few
CDR3nt: TGTGCCAGCAGCCACCGGGATGCCCAACGAAACACCATATATTTT
CDR3aa: CASSHRDAQRNTIYF

d_gene: TRBD2
j_gene: TRBJ2-3
v_gene: TRBV6-5
abundance: NA
CDR3nt: TGTGCCAGCAGTCCTCTGGTGGGGGAGGGTACGCAGTATTTT
CDR3aa: CASSPLVGEGTQYF

d_gene: NA
j_gene: TRBJ2-2
v_gene: TRBV7-9
abundance: NA
CDR3nt: TGTGCCAGCAGCTCCCCTGGCTCTAGCACCCGTAACACCGGGGAGCTGTTTTTT
CDR3aa: CASSSPGSSTRNTGELFF

d_gene: NA
j_gene: TRBJ2-2
v_gene: TRBV5-1
abundance: NA
CDR3nt: TGCGCCAGCAACGCGGGGCGGGGTAACACCGGGGAGCTGTTTTTT
CDR3aa: CASNAGRGNTGELFF

d_gene: TRBD2
j_gene: TRBJ2-5
v_gene: TRBV9
abundance: NA
CDR3nt: TGTGCCAGCAGCGTTGGGACTAGCGGGACCCAAGAGACCCAGTACTTC
CDR3aa: CASSVGTSGTQETQYF

d_gene: NA
j_gene: TRBJ1-1
v_gene: TRBV6-6
abundance: NA
CDR3nt: TGTGCCAGCAGCCCAGGAGGAGGCACTGAAGCTTTCTTT
CDR3aa: CASSPGGGTEAFF

d_gene: NA
j_gene: TRBJ2-2
v_gene: TRBV19
abundance: NA
CDR3nt: TGTGCCAGTAGTAGCCCGGGACTCCAAACCGGGGAGCTGTTTTTT
CDR3aa: CASSSPGLQTGELFF

d_gene: TRBD2
j_gene: TRBJ2-1
v_gene: TRBV5-4
abundance: NA
CDR3nt: TGTGCCAGCAGCCCGACTAGCGGGAGTAGGTGGAATGAGCAGTTCTTC
CDR3aa: CASSPTSGSRWNEQFF

d_gene: TRBD2
j_gene: TRBJ2-5
v_gene: TRBV14
abundance: few
CDR3nt: TGTGCCAGCAGTGCGGGACTAGCCAAAGCAGAGACCCAGTACTTC
CDR3aa: CASSAGLAKAETQYF

d_gene: NA
j_gene: TRBJ1-1
v_gene: TRBV2
abundance: many
CDR3nt: TGTGCCTCCTCTTCCGGGGGTCACACTGAAGCTTTCTTT
CDR3aa: CASSSGGHTEAFF

d_gene: TRBD1
j_gene: TRBJ1-2
v_gene: TRBV9
abundance: NA
CDR3nt: TGTGCCAGCAGCGTAGAAACAGGGGTCCCAAAACTGAACTATGGCTACACCTTC
CDR3aa: CASSVETGVPKLNYGYTF

d_gene: TRBD1
j_gene: TRBJ1-2
v_gene: TRBV7-9
abundance: NA
CDR3nt: TGTGCCAGCAGCTTAAGTCCGGGACAGGTCGCTAACTATGGCTACACCTTC
CDR3aa: CASSLSPGQVANYGYTF

d_gene: NA
j_gene: TRBJ1-1
v_gene: TRBV19
abundance: many
CDR3nt: TGTGCCAGTAGTATTCAGGGTAACACTGAAGCTTTCTTT
CDR3aa: CASSIQGNTEAFF

d_gene: TRBD2
j_gene: TRBJ2-1
v_gene: TRBV19
abundance: NA
CDR3nt: TGTGCCAGTAGTATAGCTGGACTAGCGGGGGATGAGCAGTTCTTC
CDR3aa: CASSIAGLAGDEQFF

d_gene: NA
j_gene: TRBJ2-1
v_gene: TRBV30
abundance: NA
CDR3nt: TGTGCCTGGACGGCCCGTGGGAGGACCGATGAGCAGTTCTTC
CDR3aa: CAWTARGRTDEQFF

d_gene: NA
j_gene: TRBJ2-1
v_gene: TRBV25-1
abundance: once
CDR3nt: TGTGCCAGCAGTGGTCTTCTCTACAATGAGCAGTTCTTC
CDR3aa: CASSGLLYNEQFF

d_gene: NA
j_gene: TRBJ2-7
v_gene: TRBV7-9
abundance: NA
CDR3nt: TGTGCCAGCAGCTTAGCACAGGGTGGGCAGTACTTC
CDR3aa: CASSLAQGGQYF

d_gene: NA
j_gene: TRBJ1-5
v_gene: TRBV11-2
abundance: NA
CDR3nt: TGTGCCAGCAGCTTAGACGGCGGGCCCCAGCATTTT
CDR3aa: CASSLDGGPQHF

d_gene: TRBD2
j_gene: TRBJ2-1
v_gene: TRBV4-2
abundance: NA
CDR3nt: TGTGCCAGCAGCCAAGAACTAGCGAACTCCTACAATGAGCAGTTCTTC
CDR3aa: CASSQELANSYNEQFF

d_gene: TRBD2
j_gene: TRBJ2-3
v_gene: TRBV5-1
abundance: NA
CDR3nt: TGCGCCAGCAGCCTCTCCGGGACTAGTGGGGATACGCAGTATTTT
CDR3aa: CASSLSGTSGDTQYF

d_gene: NA
j_gene: TRBJ1-6
v_gene: TRBV18
abundance: NA
CDR3nt: TGTGCCAGCTCACGAGATACGACACAACCCCTCCACTTT
CDR3aa: CASSRDTTQPLHF

d_gene: NA
j_gene: TRBJ1-2
v_gene: TRBV19
abundance: NA
CDR3nt: TGTGCCAGTAGTATCGGAGAGGGAGATGGCTACACCTTC
CDR3aa: CASSIGEGDGYTF

d_gene: NA
j_gene: TRBJ1-5
v_gene: TRBV7-6
abundance: few
CDR3nt: TGTGCCAGCAGCTTAAGCAGCAATCAGCCCCAGCATTTT
CDR3aa: CASSLSSNQPQHF

d_gene: TRBD2
j_gene: TRBJ2-5
v_gene: TRBV2
abundance: NA
CDR3nt: TGTGCCAGCAAGGGAGGGGTGGGAGAGACCCAGTACTTC
CDR3aa: CASKGGVGETQYF

d_gene: TRBD2
j_gene: TRBJ2-3
v_gene: TRBV10-3
abundance: NA
CDR3nt: TGTGCCACCTCCAGCGGGACCGCAGACTTAGATACGCAGTATTTT
CDR3aa: CATSSGTADLDTQYF

d_gene: TRBD1
j_gene: TRBJ1-3
v_gene: TRBV19
abundance: NA
CDR3nt: TGTGCCAGTAGTAGGACCACCGGGACAGGGAGCCGAAACACCATATATTTT
CDR3aa: CASSRTTGTGSRNTIYF

d_gene: NA
j_gene: TRBJ1-2
v_gene: TRBV6-5
abundance: NA
CDR3nt: TGTGCCAGCAGTTACTCGATCGGGTACAAAAGCTACACCTTC
CDR3aa: CASSYSIGYKSYTF

d_gene: TRBD2
j_gene: TRBJ2-5
v_gene: TRBV9
abundance: NA
CDR3nt: TGTGCCAGCAGCCACCCGGGGGCTAGCGGGAGCCAAGAGACCCAGTACTTC
CDR3aa: CASSHPGASGSQETQYF

d_gene: TRBD1
j_gene: TRBJ2-3
v_gene: TRBV5-6
abundance: NA
CDR3nt: TGTGCCAGCAGCCGGACAGGAAACACAGATACGCAGTATTTT
CDR3aa: CASSRTGNTDTQYF

d_gene: TRBD2
j_gene: TRBJ2-5
v_gene: TRBV4-2
abundance: NA
CDR3nt: TGTGCCAGCAGCCAAGATCGGGCGGGGGGGCCCGAGACCCAGTACTTC
CDR3aa: CASSQDRAGGPETQYF

d_gene: NA
j_gene: TRBJ1-5
v_gene: TRBV4-1
abundance: once
CDR3nt: TGCGCCAGCAGCCCTGGGGGGGGCAATCAGCCCCAGCATTTT
CDR3aa: CASSPGGGNQPQHF

d_gene: TRBD1
j_gene: TRBJ2-2
v_gene: TRBV7-2
abundance: NA
CDR3nt: TGTGCCAGCCTCCCGAGGGGGACAGGGAGTATAGACACCGGGGAGCTGTTTTTT
CDR3aa: CASLPRGTGSIDTGELFF

d_gene: NA
j_gene: TRBJ1-4
v_gene: TRBV30
abundance: NA
CDR3nt: TGTGCCTGGAGTATGGACAGAACTAATGAAAAACTGTTTTTT
CDR3aa: CAWSMDRTNEKLFF

d_gene: NA
j_gene: TRBJ2-1
v_gene: TRBV14
abundance: NA
CDR3nt: TGTGCCAGCAGCCAATCCGGATTTAGCGATGAGCAGTTCTTC
CDR3aa: CASSQSGFSDEQFF

d_gene: NA
j_gene: TRBJ1-1
v_gene: TRBV7-3
abundance: NA
CDR3nt: TGTGCCAGCAGCTTAGACGGGGTGACTGAAGCTTTCTTT
CDR3aa: CASSLDGVTEAFF

d_gene: NA
j_gene: TRBJ1-1
v_gene: TRBV6-6
abundance: NA
CDR3nt: TGTGCCAGCAGTTACTACGACAGAGTCACTGAAGCTTTCTTT
CDR3aa: CASSYYDRVTEAFF

d_gene: NA
j_gene: TRBJ2-1
v_gene: TRBV9
abundance: NA
CDR3nt: TGTGCCAGCAGCCCGCAAGCGAGCCCCTCCTACAATGAGCAGTTCTTC
CDR3aa: CASSPQASPSYNEQFF

d_gene: NA
j_gene: TRBJ1-1
v_gene: TRBV25-1
abundance: few
CDR3nt: TGTGCCAGCAGTCCTTGGAGCTCTGAAGCTTTCTTT
CDR3aa: CASSPWSSEAFF

d_gene: NA
j_gene: TRBJ1-2
v_gene: TRBV6-5
abundance: NA
CDR3nt: TGTGCCAGCAGTCTCGGGCAGGGATTTAACTATGGCTACACCTTC
CDR3aa: CASSLGQGFNYGYTF

d_gene: NA
j_gene: TRBJ1-1
v_gene: TRBV7-9
abundance: once
CDR3nt: TGTGCCAGCAGCCGGCAGGACACTGAAGCTTTCTTT
CDR3aa: CASSRQDTEAFF